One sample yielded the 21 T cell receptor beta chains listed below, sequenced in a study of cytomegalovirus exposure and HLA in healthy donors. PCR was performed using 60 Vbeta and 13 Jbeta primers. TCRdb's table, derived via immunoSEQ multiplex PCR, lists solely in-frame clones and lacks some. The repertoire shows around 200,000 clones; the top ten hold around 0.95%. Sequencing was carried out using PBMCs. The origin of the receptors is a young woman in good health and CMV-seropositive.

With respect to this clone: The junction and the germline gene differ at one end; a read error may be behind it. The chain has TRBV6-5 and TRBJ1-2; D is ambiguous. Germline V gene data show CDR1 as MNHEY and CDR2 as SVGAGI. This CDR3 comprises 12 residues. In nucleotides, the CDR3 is TGTGCCAGCAGTTTTCAAGGGAGGTTATACAACTTC. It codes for CASSFQGRLYNF.

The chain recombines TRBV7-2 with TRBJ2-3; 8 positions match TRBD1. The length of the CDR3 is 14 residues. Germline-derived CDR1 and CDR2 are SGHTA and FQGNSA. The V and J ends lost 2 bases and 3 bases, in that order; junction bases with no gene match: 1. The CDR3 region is CASSLNRGTDTQYF. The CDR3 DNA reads TGTGCCAGCAGCTTAAACAGGGGGACAGATACGCAGTATTTT.

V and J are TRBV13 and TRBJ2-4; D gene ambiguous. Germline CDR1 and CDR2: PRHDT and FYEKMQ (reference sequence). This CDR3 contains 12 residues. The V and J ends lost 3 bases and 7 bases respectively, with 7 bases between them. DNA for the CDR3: TGTGCCAGCAGCTTGAACCAGAACATTCAGTACTTC. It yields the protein CASSLNQNIQYF. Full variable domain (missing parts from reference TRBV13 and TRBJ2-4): AAGVIQSPRHLIKEKRETATLKCYPIPRHDTVYWYQQGPGQDPQFLISFYEKMQSDKGSIPDRFSAQQFSDYHSELNMSSLELGDSALYFCASSLNQNIQYFGAGTRLSVL.

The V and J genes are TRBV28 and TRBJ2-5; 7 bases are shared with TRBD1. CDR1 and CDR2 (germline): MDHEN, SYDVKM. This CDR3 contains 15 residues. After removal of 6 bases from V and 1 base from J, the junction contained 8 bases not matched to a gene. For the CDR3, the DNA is TGTGCCAGCAGAAGCCCACAGGGGAGCCAAGAGACCCAGTACTTC. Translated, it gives CASRSPQGSQETQYF.

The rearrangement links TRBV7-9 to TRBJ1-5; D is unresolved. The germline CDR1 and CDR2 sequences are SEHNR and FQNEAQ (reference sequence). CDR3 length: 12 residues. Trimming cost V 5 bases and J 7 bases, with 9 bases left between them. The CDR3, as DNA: TGTGCCAGCAGCGAGGGCGGACAGCCCCAGCATTTT. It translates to CASSEGGQPQHF. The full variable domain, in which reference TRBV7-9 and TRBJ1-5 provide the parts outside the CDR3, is DTGVSQNPRHKITKRGQNVTFRCDPISEHNRLYWYRQTLGQGPEFLTYFQNEAQLEKSRLLSDRFSAERPKGSFSTLEIQRTEQGDSAMYLCASSEGGQPQHFGDGTRLSIL.

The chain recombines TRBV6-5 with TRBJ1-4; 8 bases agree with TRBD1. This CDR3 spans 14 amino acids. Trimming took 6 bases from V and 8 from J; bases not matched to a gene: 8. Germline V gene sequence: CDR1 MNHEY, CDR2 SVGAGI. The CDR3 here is CASSLGQGYEKLFF. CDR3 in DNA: TGTGCCAGCAGCCTTGGACAGGGTTACGAAAAACTGTTTTTT.

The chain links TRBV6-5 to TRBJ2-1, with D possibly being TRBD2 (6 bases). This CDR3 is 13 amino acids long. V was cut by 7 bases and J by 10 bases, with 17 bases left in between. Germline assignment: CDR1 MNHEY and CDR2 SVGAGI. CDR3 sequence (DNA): TGTGCCAGCACCGAACTAGCCGTGGGCGAGCAGTTCTTC. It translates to CASTELAVGEQFF.

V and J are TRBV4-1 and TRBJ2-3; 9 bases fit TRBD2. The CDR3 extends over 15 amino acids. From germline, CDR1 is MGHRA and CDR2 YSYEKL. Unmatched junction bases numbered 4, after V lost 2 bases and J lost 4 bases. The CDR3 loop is CASSQKRLAADTQYF. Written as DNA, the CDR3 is TGCGCCAGCAGCCAAAAGAGACTAGCGGCAGATACGCAGTATTTT.

The CDR3 coding sequence is TGTGCCAGCAGTGATCCGGGGGTAGCAGATACGCAGTATTTT. It is translated as CASSDPGVADTQYF. The chain employs TRBV2 and TRBJ2-3; the D gene is possibly TRBD2 (6 bases). The CDR3 is 14 residues long. V shed 3 bases and J shed 4 bases, with 11 bases lying between them. Per the germline V gene, CDR1 is SNHLY and CDR2 is FYNNEI.

The CDR3 nucleotides read TGTGCCAGCAGCCAATACGAGCAGTACTTC. Translating gives CASSQYEQYF. The V call is TRBV25-1, the J call TRBJ2-7; D remains unclear. Trimming removed 6 bases from V and 4 bases from J, with 4 bases in between. CDR1 MGHDK and CDR2 SYGVNS come from the germline V gene. The CDR3 is 10 amino acids.

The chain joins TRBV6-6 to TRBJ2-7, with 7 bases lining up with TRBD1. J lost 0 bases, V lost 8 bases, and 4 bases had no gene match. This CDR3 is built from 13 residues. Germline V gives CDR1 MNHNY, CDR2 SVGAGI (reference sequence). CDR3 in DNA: TGTGCCAGCGGCCGGGACAGCTCCTACGAGCAGTACTTC. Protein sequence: CASGRDSSYEQYF.

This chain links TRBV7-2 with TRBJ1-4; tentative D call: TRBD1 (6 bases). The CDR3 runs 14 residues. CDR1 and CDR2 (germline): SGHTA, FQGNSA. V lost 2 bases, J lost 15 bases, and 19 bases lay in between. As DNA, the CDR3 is TGTGCCAGCAGCTTAAGGGGGGGAGGCAGGGAAATGTTTTTT. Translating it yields CASSLRGGGREMFF.

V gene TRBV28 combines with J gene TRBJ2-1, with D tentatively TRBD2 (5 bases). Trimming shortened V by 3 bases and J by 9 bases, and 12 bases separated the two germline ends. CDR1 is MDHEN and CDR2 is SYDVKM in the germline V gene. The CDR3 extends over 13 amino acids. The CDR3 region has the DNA TGTGCCAGCAGTTTTAGAGGGCCGGTTGAGCAGTTCTTC. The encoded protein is CASSFRGPVEQFF.

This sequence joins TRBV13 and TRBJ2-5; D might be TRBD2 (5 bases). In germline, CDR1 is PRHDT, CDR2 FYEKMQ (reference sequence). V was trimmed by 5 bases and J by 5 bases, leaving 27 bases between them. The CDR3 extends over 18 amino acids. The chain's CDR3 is CASSPNLRGLPTTETQYF. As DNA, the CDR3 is TGTGCCAGCAGCCCCAACCTCCGAGGACTCCCTACGACGGAGACCCAGTACTTC.

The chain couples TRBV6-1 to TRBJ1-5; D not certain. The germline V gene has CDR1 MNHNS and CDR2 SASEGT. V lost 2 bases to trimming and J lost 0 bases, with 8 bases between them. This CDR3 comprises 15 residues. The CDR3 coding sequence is TGTGCCAGCAGTGAATCGGTGTATAGCAATCAGCCCCAGCATTTT. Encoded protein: CASSESVYSNQPQHF.

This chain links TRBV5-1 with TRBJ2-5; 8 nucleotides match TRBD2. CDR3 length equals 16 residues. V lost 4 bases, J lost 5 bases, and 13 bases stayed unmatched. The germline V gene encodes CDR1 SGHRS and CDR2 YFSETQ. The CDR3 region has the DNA TGCGCCAGCAGCCTCGGGAGGGTCGGTATCCGGGAGACCCAGTACTTC. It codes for CASSLGRVGIRETQYF.

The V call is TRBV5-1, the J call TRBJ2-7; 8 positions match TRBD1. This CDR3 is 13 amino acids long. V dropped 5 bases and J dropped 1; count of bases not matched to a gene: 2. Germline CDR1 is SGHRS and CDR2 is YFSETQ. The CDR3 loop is CASRQGVSYEQYF. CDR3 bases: TGCGCCAGCAGACAGGGGGTATCCTACGAGCAGTACTTC.

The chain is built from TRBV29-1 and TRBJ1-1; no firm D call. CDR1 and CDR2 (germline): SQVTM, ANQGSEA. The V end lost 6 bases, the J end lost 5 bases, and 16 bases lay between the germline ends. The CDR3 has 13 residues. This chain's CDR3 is CSVLRGSVTEAFF. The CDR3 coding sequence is TGCAGCGTCCTCAGAGGGTCAGTAACTGAAGCTTTCTTT.

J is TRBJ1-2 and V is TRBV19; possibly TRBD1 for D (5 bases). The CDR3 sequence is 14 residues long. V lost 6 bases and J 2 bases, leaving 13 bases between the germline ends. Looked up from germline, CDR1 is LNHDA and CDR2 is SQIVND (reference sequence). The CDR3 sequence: CASRGLQGNYGYTF. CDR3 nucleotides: TGTGCCAGTAGGGGACTTCAGGGAAACTATGGCTACACCTTC.

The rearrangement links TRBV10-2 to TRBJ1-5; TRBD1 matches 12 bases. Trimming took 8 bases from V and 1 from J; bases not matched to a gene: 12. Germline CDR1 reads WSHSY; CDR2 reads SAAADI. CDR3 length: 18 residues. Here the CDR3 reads CASLRGTGGSGSNQPQHF. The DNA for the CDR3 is TGCGCCAGCCTTCGGGGGACAGGGGGCTCGGGGAGCAATCAGCCCCAGCATTTT.

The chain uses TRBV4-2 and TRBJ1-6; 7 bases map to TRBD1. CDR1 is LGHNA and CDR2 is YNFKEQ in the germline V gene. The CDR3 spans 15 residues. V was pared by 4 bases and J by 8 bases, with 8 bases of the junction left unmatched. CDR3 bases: TGTGCCAGCAGCCCGTCGACAGGGAGCGATTCACCCCTCCACTTT. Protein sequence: CASSPSTGSDSPLHF.